The clone carrying this T cell receptor (beta chain) was observed once. The data originate from a study of shared T cell receptors in the human thymus. Here immunoSEQ multiplex PCR was the method, and the copy in TCRdb shows in-frame clones only, minus some. The table has roughly 710,000 clones, 70% to 90% seen once; the top ten hold around 0.01%. These data are also associated with another study on human thymus T cells. From that second work: The donor group consisted of healthy Finnish infants who were having corrective surgery for congenital heart defects. In corrective heart surgery, resections were taken, and these provided the thymus tissue. There appeared to be biased usage of V and J genes in thymic and blood repertoires. Related research described strongly overlapping thymic repertoires in unrelated people.

The origin of this receptor is a girl in the first two years of life with a congenital heart defect. Material: thymocytes.

CDR3 loop: CASSQTDRGKYNEQFF. The CDR3 DNA follows: TGTGCCAGCAGCCAGACCGACCGGGGGAAATACAATGAGCAGTTCTTC. The V gene is TRBV14, the J gene TRBJ2-1, with D perhaps TRBD2 (6 bases). Per the germline V gene, CDR1 is SGHDN and CDR2 is FVKESK. The V end was cut by 3 bases, the J end by 4 bases, with 16 bases between. The CDR3 contains 16 residues.